This T cell receptor beta chain appears in the sequencing data of a study of blood T cell repertoires in COVID-19 (dated by TCRdb to the early 2020s). For the study in its entirety: The collaborator samples originated in the United States, Italy and Spain and spanned the acute and convalescent phases of COVID-19. The prospective study material was composed of cDNA or gDNA derived from T cells, B-cell-depleted T cells, or PBMCs. The dataset comprised deeply sampled blood TCRbeta repertoires from subjects exposed to, actively infected with, or recovered from COVID-19. The repertoires were made available in a free public database intended to serve as a resource for research on the immune response to SARS-CoV-2. The samples were drawn from two sources: the first 160 participants of the ongoing ImmuneRACE study, and over 950 subjects contributed by 6 global collaborators. A de-identified subject ID, COVID-19 status, age in years and sex were almost always included in the sample metadata. Where available, HLA class I and class II types were taken from metadata supplied by the sample provider and were not determined by assay-based typing. The full study reports these points: The quantity of clinical and demographic metadata differed by source and by participant and was supplied without curation.

V loses 4 bases, J loses 3 bases, and the germline ends lie 7 bases apart. Taken from cysteine to phenylalanine, the CDR3 has 12 residues. Kept here is only the CDR3 DNA, which spans 36 bases and is read in frame from base 1. The germline V gene gives CDR1 as MNHEY and CDR2 as SVGAGI. Collaborating institutions collected whole blood in K2EDTA tubes following their own protocols. Collaborator samples were shipped for TCRbeta analysis as frozen whole blood, isolated PBMCs, or DNA extracted from either sample type. This clone is a singleton in its sample. No antigen is known for it. Per-nucleotide qualities are absent, and no much larger clonotype sits a single base away. TCRbeta CDR3 regions were amplified from genomic DNA by means of the immunoSEQ Assay, a bias-controlled multiplex PCR. Concerning the study's data processing: Nucleated cell counts per sample were estimated from amplification of reference gene primers within the assay. Sequence reads were collapsed and filtered to measure the absolute abundance of every unique TCRbeta CDR3 rearrangement. Productive Simpson clonality was computed per sample as the square root of Simpson's diversity index over productive rearrangements. Imported from immuneACCESS, the table was reduced by TCRdb to in-frame sequences with V and J called. These copies leave out some clones; in studies compared against another copy, an unresolved V gene accounts for under half, and the cause of the remainder is not known. V and J calls and clone size are given by that table; D and trimming were obtained from the DNA. For this sample the table gives around 99,000 clones, of which about four fifths were detected only once. Of the sample, 15% to 20% is held by the ten largest clones.

Sequences were obtained from peripheral blood. Recombination connected TRBV6-5 to TRBJ2-7; TRBD1 is a weak D gene call, 5 bases matching. The TCR was taken from a woman at least 80 years old with active or convalescent COVID-19. The CDR3 reads as follows: CASSSGFYEQYF. The nucleotide sequence reads TGTGCCAGCAGTTCAGGGTTCTACGAGCAGTACTTC.